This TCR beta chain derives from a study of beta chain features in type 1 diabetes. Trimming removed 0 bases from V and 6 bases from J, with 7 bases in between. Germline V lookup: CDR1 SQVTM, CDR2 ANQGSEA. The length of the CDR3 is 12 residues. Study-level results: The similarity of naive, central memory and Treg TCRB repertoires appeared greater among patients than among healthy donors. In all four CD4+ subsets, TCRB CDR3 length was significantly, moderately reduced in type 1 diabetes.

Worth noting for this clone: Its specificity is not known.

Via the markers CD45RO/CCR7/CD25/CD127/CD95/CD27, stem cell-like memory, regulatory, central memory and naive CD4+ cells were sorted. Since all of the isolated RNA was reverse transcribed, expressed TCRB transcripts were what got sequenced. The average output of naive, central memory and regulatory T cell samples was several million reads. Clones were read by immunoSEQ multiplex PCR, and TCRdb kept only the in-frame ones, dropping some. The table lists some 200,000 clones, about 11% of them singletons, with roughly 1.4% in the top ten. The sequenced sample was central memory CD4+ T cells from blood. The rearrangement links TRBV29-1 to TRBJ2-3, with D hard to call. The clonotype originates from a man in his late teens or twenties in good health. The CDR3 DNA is TGCAGCGTTGAAGATGGCCGGGATACGCAGTATTTT. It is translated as CSVEDGRDTQYF.